This T cell receptor (beta chain) originates from a study of cytomegalovirus exposure and HLA in healthy donors. The study, taken as a whole, reports: A missense DCLRE1C variant was associated with V- and J-gene trimming of TCR beta chains in a later analysis, and an independent cohort replicated the association. Many donors shared some public TCRs, even though most TCR sequences were rare. In an earlier analysis, in some 540 donors, most V segments appeared productive either ~87% or ~30% of the time.

Germline V gene lookup returns CDR1 LNHNV and CDR2 YYDKDF (reference sequence). Trimming at V came to 5 bases and at J to 4 bases, leaving 9 bases not matched to a gene. The CDR3 loop spans 16 amino acids. The PCR used 60 Vbeta and 13 Jbeta primers. The method was immunoSEQ multiplex PCR; TCRdb's version includes in-frame clones alone and lacks a portion of them. Of about 280,000 clones in the sample, around 90% are singletons; the top ten hold approximately 2.2%. Regarding this clone: Its antigen is currently unknown.

Though probably carrying unrecorded immune exposures, donors were nominally healthy at sampling. The chain joins TRBV15 to TRBJ2-1, with TRBD2 matching over 9 bases. This sequence originates from a woman aged 18-35 years in good health and CMV-seronegative. The sample taken for sequencing was PBMCs. The CDR3 DNA follows: TGTGCCACCAGCTCCGGAGCGGGGGGCCCGTACAATGAGCAGTTCTTC. It encodes CATSSGAGGPYNEQFF.